This T cell receptor (beta chain) was retrieved from a study of PD-1 blockade in classical Hodgkin lymphoma. Study overall: Once every 2 weeks, patients received intravenous nivolumab at 3 mg/kg.

Repertoires were generated with immunoSEQ multiplex PCR, while TCRdb's copy carries only in-frame clones and drops some. There are 9,500 to 14,000 clones in the sample; roughly 84% occur only once, and 30% to 40% lies in the top ten. This clone was seen more than once but under ten times. After autologous stem cell transplantation all patients relapsed, and prior brentuximab vedotin exposure differed between cohorts. Thawed PBMCs were subjected to magnetic negative selection, which yielded isolated CD8+ T cells. Classification of best responses gave complete response, partial response or progressive disease. The V gene lost 8 bases and the J gene lost 1 base, with 8 bases spanning the gap. The CDR3 runs 11 residues. Germline CDR1 and CDR2: GTSNPN and SVGIG (reference sequence).

This clonotype was obtained from a human donor with classical Hodgkin lymphoma. The rearrangement links TRBV30 to TRBJ1-2; D is unclear. Sequencing used CD8+ T cells from blood, obtained at baseline. CDR3 in DNA: TGTGCCAGGAAGTTTAACTATGGCTACACCTTC. Translating it yields CARKFNYGYTF.